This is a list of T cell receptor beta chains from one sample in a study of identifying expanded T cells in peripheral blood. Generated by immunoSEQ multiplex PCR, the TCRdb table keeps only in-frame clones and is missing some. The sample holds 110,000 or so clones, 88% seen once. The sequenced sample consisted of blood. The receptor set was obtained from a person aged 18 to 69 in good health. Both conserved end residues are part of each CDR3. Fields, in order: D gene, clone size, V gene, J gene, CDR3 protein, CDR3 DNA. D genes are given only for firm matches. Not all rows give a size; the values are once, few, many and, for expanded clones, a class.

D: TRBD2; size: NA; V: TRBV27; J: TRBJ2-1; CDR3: CASSFRLAGDNEQFF; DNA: TGTGCCAGCAGTTTCAGACTAGCGGGGGACAATGAGCAGTTCTTC
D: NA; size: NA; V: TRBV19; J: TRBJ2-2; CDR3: CASSGRTRTTGELFF; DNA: TGTGCCAGTAGTGGTAGAACGAGAACTACCGGGGAGCTGTTTTTT
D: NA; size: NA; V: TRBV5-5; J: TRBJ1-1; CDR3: CASSLTPAGVMNTEAFF; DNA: TGTGCCAGCAGCTTGACTCCGGCAGGGGTCATGAACACTGAAGCTTTCTTT
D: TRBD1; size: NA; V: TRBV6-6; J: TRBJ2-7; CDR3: CASSNRQGMREQYF; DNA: TGTGCCAGCAGTAACCGACAGGGGATGCGCGAGCAGTACTTC
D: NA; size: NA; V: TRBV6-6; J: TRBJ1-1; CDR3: CASSPVVNTEAFF; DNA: TGTGCCAGCAGTCCAGTCGTGAACACTGAAGCTTTCTTT
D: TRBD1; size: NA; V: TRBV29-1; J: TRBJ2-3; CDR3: CSARTGGGDTQYF; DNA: TGCAGCGCCAGGACAGGGGGGGGAGATACGCAGTATTTT
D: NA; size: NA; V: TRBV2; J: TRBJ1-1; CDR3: CASSERPNTEAFF; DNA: TGTGCCAGCAGTGAACGTCCGAACACTGAAGCTTTCTTT
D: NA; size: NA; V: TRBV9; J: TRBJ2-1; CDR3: CASSVEGAAGRQFF; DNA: TGTGCCAGCAGCGTTGAGGGGGCGGCGGGAAGGCAGTTCTTC
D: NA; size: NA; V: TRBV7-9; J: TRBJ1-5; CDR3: CASSSAQAPNQPQHF; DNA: TGTGCCAGCAGCTCCGCCCAAGCACCAAATCAGCCCCAGCATTTT
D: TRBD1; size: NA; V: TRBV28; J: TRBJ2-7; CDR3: CASSQTHTGGSYEQYF; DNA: TGTGCCAGCAGCCAAACCCATACAGGGGGGAGTTACGAGCAGTACTTC
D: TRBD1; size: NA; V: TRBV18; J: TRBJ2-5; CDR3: CASSPGTVQETQYF; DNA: TGTGCCAGCTCCCCCGGGACAGTCCAAGAGACCCAGTACTTC
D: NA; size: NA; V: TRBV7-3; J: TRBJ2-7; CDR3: CASSRSGVDYEQYF; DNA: TGTGCCAGCAGCCGATCAGGGGTCGACTACGAGCAGTACTTC
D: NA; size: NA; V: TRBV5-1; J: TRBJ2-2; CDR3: CASSVTSNTGELFF; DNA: TGCGCCAGCAGCGTGACTAGTAACACCGGGGAGCTGTTTTTT
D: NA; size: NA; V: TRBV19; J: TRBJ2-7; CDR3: CASRPDGSYEQYF; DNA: TGTGCCAGTAGACCGGACGGATCCTACGAGCAGTACTTC
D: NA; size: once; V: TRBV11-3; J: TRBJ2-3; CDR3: CASSLRSPSSTDTQYF; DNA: TGTGCCAGCAGCTTAAGGTCCCCTTCTAGCACAGATACGCAGTATTTT
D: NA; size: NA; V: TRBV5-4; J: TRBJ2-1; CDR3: CASSSSGVDEQFF; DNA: TGTGCCAGCAGCAGTTCTGGGGTTGATGAGCAGTTCTTC
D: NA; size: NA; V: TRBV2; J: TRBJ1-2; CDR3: CASSDAIPYGYTF; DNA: TGTGCCAGCAGTGACGCGATTCCCTATGGCTACACCTTC
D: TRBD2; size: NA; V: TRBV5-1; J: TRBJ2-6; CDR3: CASRGGDSGANVLTF; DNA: TGCGCCAGCCGCGGGGGAGACTCTGGGGCCAACGTCCTGACTTTC
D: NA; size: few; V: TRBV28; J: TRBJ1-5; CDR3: CASSWGRQPQHF; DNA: TGTGCCAGCAGTTGGGGGCGCCAGCCCCAGCATTTT
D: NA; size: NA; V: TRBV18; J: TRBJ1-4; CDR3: CASSPQSGLNEKLFF; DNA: TGTGCCAGCTCACCTCAATCGGGACTTAATGAAAAACTGTTTTTT
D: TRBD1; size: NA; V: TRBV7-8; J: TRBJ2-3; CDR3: CASSTGQGRDTQYF; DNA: TGTGCCAGCAGTACAGGACAGGGGAGGGATACGCAGTATTTT
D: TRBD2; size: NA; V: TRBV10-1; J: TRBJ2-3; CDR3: CASSTLAGDTDTQYF; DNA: TGCGCCAGCAGCACATTAGCGGGAGATACAGATACGCAGTATTTT
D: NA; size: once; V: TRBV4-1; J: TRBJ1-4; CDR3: CASSQDSSHRRNEKLFF; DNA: TGCGCCAGCAGCCAAGATTCGAGCCACAGGAGGAATGAAAAACTGTTTTTT
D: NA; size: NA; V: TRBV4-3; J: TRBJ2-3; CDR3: CASSQGLGVLSTDTQYF; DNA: TGCGCCAGCAGCCAAGGATTAGGGGTCCTCAGCACAGATACGCAGTATTTT
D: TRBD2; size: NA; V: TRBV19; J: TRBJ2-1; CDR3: CASSMSSGAYNEQFF; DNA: TGTGCCAGTAGTATGTCTAGCGGGGCTTACAATGAGCAGTTCTTC
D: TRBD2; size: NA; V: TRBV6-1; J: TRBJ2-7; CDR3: CASTRLAGDLEQYF; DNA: TGTGCCAGCACCCGACTAGCGGGAGACCTCGAGCAGTACTTC
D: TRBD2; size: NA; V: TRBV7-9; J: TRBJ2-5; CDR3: CASSPGLVRETQYF; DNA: TGTGCCAGCAGCCCCGGACTAGTGAGGGAGACCCAGTACTTC
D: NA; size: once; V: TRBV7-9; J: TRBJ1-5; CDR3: CASSLAGDGRQPQHF; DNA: TGTGCCAGCAGCTTAGCAGGGGACGGTCGACAGCCCCAGCATTTT
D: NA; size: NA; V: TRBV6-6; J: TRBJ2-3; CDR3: CASSPPKVTTDTQYF; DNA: TGTGCCAGCAGTCCGCCTAAGGTGACCACAGATACGCAGTATTTT
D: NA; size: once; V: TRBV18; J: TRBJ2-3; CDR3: CASSLRTVTDTQYF; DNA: TGTGCCAGCTCACTTAGGACAGTCACAGATACGCAGTATTTT
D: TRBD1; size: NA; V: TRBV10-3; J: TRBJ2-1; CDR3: CAISPQGQGRNEQFF; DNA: TGTGCCATCAGTCCCCAGGGACAGGGTCGCAATGAGCAGTTCTTC
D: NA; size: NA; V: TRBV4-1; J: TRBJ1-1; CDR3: CASSRGDFGTEAFF; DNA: TGCGCCAGCAGCCGAGGGGATTTCGGCACTGAAGCTTTCTTT
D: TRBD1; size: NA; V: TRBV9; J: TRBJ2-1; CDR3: CASSRNKTGKLIF; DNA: TGTGCCAGCAGCCGGAACAAGACAGGGAAGCTAATCTTC
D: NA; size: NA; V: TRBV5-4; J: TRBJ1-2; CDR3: CASSLGLKGVIGYTF; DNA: TGTGCCAGCAGCTTAGGTCTAAAGGGGGTTATTGGCTACACCTTC
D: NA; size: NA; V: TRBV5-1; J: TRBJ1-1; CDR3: CASSIQGTFAAEAFF; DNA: TGCGCCAGCAGCATACAAGGGACATTTGCGGCTGAAGCTTTCTTT
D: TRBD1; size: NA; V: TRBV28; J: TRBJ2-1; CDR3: CAHRGRHNEQFF; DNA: TGTGCCCACAGGGGGCGTCACAATGAGCAGTTCTTC